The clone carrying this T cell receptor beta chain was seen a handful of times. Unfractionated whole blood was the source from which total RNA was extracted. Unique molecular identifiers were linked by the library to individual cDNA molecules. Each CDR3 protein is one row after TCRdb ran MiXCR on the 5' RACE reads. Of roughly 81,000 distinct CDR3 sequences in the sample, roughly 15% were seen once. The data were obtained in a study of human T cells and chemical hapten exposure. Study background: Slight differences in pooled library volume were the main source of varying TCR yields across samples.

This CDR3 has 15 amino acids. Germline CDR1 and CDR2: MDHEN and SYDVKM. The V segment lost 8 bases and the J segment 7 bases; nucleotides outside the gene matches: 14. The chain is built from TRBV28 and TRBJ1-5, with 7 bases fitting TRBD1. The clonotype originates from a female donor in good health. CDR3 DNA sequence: TGTGCCAGCTTTCAACAGGGGCTCTTAGAACAGCCCCAGCATTTT. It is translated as CASFQQGLLEQPQHF.